This TCR beta chain comes out of a study of T cells expressing NK-cell markers. In the study overall: The study drew TCR beta repertoires from sorted CD3+CD56+NKG2C+, CD3+CD56+NKG2C- and CD3+CD56-NKG2C+ T cells. Seven donors tested HCMV-seropositive and one tested seronegative among the eight sequenced. General study results and limits: These same clonotypes (in a handful of donors) also led the CD3+CD56-NKG2C+ fraction.

As the method of synthesis, 5'RACE template switching with UMIs yielded TCR beta cDNA. TCRdb reprocessed the 5' RACE reads and stores each CDR3 protein as one record, lacking DNA. This table holds roughly 390,000 distinct CDR3 sequences. In the case of this clonotype: Its cognate antigen is unknown.

The CDR3 sequence is 15 residues long. Germline lookup yields CDR1 SGHVS and CDR2 FQNEAQ. Sequenced: blood T cells: a sorted CD56 or NKG2C T cell subset, CD4+ or CD8+ T cells, or bulk PBMC T cells (not recorded which). The origin of this receptor is a man aged 18-69 years in good health. This sequence joins TRBV7-8 and TRBJ2-1; TCRdb picks TRBD2, but there is no DNA to check that call. CDR3 region: CASSPGLASSGEQFF.